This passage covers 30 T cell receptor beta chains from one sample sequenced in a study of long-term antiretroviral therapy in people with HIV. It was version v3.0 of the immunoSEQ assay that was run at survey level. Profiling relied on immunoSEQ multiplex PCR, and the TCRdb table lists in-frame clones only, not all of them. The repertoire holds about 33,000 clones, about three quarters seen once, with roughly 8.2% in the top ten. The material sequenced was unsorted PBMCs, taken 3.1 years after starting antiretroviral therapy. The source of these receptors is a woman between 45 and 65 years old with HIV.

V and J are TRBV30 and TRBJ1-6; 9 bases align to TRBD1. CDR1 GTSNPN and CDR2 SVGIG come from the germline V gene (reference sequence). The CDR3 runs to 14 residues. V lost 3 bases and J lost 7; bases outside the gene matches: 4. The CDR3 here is CAWRGTGQNSPLHF. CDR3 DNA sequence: TGTGCCTGGAGAGGGACAGGGCAAAATTCACCCCTCCACTTT.

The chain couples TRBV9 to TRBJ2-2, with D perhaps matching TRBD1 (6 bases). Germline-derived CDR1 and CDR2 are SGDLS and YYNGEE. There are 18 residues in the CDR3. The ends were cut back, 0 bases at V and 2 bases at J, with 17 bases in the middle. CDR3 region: CASSVVGPQGSNTGELFF. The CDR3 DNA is TGTGCCAGCAGCGTAGTGGGCCCACAGGGTTCTAACACCGGGGAGCTGTTTTTT.

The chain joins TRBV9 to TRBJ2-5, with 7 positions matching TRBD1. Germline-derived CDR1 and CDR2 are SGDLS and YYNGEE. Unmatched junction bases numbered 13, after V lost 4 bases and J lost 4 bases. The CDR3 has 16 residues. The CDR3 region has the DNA TGTGCCAGCAGCCCTCGATCGTCGCCAGGGGGAGAGACCCAGTACTTC. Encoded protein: CASSPRSSPGGETQYF.

In DNA, the CDR3 is TGCAGCGTCCCCACAGATACGCAGTATTTT. It encodes CSVPTDTQYF. V and J are TRBV29-1 and TRBJ2-3; D gene ambiguous. The germline V gene encodes CDR1 SQVTM and CDR2 ANQGSEA. This CDR3 comprises 10 residues. Trimming left V 6 bases short and J 2 bases short, with 3 bases between.

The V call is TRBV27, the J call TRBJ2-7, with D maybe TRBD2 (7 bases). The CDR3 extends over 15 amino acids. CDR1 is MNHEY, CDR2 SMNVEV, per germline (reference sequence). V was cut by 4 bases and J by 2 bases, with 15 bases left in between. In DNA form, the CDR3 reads TGTGCCAGCAGTTGGGGAGGGGGAGCCACCTACGAGCAGTACTTC. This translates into CASSWGGGATYEQYF.

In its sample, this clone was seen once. The CDR3 sequence is CASSVFGQSPTYEQYF. Here the CDR3 DNA reads TGTGCCAGCAGTGTCTTCGGACAGTCTCCAACCTACGAGCAGTACTTC. V is TRBV6-4 and J is TRBJ2-7; tentative D call: TRBD1 (6 bases). The CDR3 is 16 amino acids. V lost 4 bases and J lost 2, with 18 bases in between. Germline V gives CDR1 MRHNA, CDR2 SNTAGT.

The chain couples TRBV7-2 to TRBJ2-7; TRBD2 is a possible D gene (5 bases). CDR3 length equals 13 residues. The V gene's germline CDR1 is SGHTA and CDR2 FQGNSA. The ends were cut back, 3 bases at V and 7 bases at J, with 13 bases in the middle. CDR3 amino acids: CASSFTQTGEQYV. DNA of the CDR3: TGTGCCAGCAGCTTCACCCAGACGGGGGAGCAGTACGTC.

This chain's CDR3 is CASSPTSRGEQYV. The CDR3 nucleotides are TGTGCCAGCAGCCCGACATCTAGAGGCGAGCAGTACGTC. This chain links TRBV7-9 with TRBJ2-7; D gene unclear. V was pared by 5 bases and J by 6 bases, with 14 bases between. The germline V gene has CDR1 SEHNR and CDR2 FQNEAQ (reference sequence). The CDR3 has 13 amino acids.

CDR3 sequence: CASSPGTGAQVGETQYF. In DNA form, the CDR3 reads TGTGCCAGCAGTCCCGGGACAGGGGCGCAGGTAGGAGAGACCCAGTACTTC. This rearrangement joins TRBV27 to TRBJ2-5; TRBD1 matches 10 bases. The V gene end was trimmed by 5 bases and the J gene end by 4 bases; junction bases not matched to a gene: 13. The CDR3 is 17 residues long. Per germline, CDR1 MNHEY and CDR2 SMNVEV (reference sequence).

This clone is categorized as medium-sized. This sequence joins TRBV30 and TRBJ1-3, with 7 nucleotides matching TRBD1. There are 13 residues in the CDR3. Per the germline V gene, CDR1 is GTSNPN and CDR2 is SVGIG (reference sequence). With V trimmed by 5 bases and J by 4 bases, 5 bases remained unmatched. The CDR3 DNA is TGTGCCTGGTCGACAGGGATCGGAAACACCATATATTTT. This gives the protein CAWSTGIGNTIYF.

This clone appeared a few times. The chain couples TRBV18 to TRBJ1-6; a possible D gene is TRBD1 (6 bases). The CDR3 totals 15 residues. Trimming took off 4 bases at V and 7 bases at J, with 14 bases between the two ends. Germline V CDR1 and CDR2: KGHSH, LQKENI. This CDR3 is CASSLSRDTNSPLHF. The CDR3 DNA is TGTGCCAGCTCACTAAGCCGGGACACAAATTCACCCCTCCACTTT. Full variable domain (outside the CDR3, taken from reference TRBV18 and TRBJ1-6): NAGVMQNPRHLVRRRGQEARLRCSPMKGHSHVYWYRQLPEEGLKFMVYLQKENIIDESGMPKERFSAEFPKEGPSILRIQQVVRGDSAAYFCASSLSRDTNSPLHFGNGTRLTVT.

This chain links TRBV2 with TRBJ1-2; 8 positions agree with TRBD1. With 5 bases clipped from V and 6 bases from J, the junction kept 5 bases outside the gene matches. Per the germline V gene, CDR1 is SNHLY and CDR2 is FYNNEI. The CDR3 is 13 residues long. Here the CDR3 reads CASSLDRGHGYTF. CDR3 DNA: TGTGCCAGCAGTCTAGACAGGGGACATGGCTACACCTTC.

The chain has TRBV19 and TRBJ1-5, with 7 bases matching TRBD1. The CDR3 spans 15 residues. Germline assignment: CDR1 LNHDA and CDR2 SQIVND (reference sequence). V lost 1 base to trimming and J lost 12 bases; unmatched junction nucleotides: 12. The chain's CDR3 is CASSIGGQATQVQHF. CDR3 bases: TGTGCCAGTAGTATAGGCGGACAGGCAACACAGGTCCAGCATTTT.

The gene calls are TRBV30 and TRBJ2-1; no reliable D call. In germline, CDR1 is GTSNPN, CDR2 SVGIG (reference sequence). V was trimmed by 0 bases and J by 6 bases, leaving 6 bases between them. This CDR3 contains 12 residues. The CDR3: CAWSVSGNEQFF. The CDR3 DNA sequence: TGTGCCTGGAGTGTATCGGGCAATGAGCAGTTCTTC.

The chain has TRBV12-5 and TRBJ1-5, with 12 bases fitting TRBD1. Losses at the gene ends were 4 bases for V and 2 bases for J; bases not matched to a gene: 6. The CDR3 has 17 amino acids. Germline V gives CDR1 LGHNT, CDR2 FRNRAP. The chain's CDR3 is CASGSGTGGTGNQPQHF. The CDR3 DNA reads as TGTGCTAGTGGTTCGGGGACAGGGGGCACGGGCAATCAGCCCCAGCATTTT.

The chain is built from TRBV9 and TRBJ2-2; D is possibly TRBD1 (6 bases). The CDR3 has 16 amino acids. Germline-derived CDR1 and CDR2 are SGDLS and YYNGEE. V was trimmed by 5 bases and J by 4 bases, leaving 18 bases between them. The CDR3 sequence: CASRHTPTGLTGELFF. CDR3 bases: TGTGCCAGCAGACACACTCCGACAGGTCTCACCGGGGAGCTGTTTTTT. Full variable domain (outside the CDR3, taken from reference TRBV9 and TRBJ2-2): DSGVTQTPKHLITATGQRVTLRCSPRSGDLSVYWYQQSLDQGLQFLIQYYNGEERAKGNILERFSAQQFPDLHSELNLSSLELGDSALYFCASRHTPTGLTGELFFGEGSRLTVL.

In DNA, the CDR3 is TGTGCCAGCAGCCTGGTAGGGCGGGGGGGCACAGAGACCCAGTACTTC. Translating gives CASSLVGRGGTETQYF. V gene TRBV4-2 combines with J gene TRBJ2-5; 9 bases are a match to TRBD2. The junction had 10 bases not matched to a gene; V was cut back by 4 bases and J by 4 bases. The CDR3 extends over 16 amino acids. CDR1 and CDR2 from the germline V gene are LGHNA and YNFKEQ.

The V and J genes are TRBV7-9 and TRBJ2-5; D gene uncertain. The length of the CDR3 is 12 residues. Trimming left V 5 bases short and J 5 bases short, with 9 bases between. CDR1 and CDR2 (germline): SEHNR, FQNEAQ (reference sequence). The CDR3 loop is CASSEIGETQYF. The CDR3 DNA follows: TGTGCCAGCAGCGAAATCGGGGAGACCCAGTACTTC.

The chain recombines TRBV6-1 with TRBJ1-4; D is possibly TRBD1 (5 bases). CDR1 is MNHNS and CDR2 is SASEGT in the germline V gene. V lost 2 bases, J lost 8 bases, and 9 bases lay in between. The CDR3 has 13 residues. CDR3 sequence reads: CASSEQGGEKLFF. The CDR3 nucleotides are TGTGCCAGCAGTGAACAGGGAGGAGAAAAACTGTTTTTT.

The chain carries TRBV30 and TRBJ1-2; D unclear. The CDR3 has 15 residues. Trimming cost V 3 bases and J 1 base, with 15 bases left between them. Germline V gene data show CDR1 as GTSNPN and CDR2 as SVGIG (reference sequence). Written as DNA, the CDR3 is TGTGCCTGGAGGGGAACCCCACGGAGTAACTATGGCTACACCTTC. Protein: CAWRGTPRSNYGYTF. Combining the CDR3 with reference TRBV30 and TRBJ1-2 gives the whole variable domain SQTIHQWPATLVQPVGSPLSLECTVEGTSNPNLYWYRQAAGRGLQLLFYSVGIGQISSEVPQNLSASRPQDRQFILSSKKLLLSDSGFYLCAWRGTPRSNYGYTFGSGTRLTVV.

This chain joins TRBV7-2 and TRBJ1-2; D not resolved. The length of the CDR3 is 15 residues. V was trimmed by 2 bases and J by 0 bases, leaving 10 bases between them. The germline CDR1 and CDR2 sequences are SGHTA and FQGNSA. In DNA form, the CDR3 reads TGTGCCAGCAGCTTAACAGCTCTCTCTAACTATGGCTACACCTTC. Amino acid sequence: CASSLTALSNYGYTF.

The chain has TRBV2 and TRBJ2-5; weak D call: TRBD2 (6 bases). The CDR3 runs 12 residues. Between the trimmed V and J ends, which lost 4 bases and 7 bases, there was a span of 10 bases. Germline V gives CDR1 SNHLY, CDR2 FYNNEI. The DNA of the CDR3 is TGTGCCAGCAGTGCGGGGGAACGGACCCAGTACTTC. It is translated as CASSAGERTQYF.

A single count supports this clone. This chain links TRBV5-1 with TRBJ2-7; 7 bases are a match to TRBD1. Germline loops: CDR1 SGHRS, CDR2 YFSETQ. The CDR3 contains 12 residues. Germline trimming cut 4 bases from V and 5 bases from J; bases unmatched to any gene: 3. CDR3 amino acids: CASSRTGDEQYF. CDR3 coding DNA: TGCGCCAGCAGCCGAACAGGGGACGAGCAGTACTTC.

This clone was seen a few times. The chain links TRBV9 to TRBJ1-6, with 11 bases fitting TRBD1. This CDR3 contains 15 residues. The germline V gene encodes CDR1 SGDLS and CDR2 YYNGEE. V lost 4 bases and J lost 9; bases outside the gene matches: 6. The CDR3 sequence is CASSIGTGGSSPLHF. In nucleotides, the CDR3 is TGTGCCAGCAGCATAGGGACAGGGGGAAGTTCACCCCTCCACTTT.

CDR3: CASSMGTGSNQPQHF. The CDR3 DNA sequence: TGTGCCAGTAGTATGGGGACAGGGAGCAATCAGCCCCAGCATTTT. The genes are TRBV19 and TRBJ1-5; 9 bases are shared with TRBD1. Germline V CDR1 and CDR2: LNHDA, SQIVND (reference sequence). The CDR3 runs 15 residues. Trimming at V came to 3 bases and at J to 1 base, leaving 1 base not matched to a gene.

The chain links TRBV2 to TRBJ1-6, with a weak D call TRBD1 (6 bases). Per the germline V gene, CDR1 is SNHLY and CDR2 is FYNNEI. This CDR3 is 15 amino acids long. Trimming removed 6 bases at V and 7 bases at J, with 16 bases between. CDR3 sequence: CASRGAGKGNSPLHF. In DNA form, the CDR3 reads TGTGCCAGCAGGGGGGCAGGGAAAGGAAATTCACCCCTCCACTTT.

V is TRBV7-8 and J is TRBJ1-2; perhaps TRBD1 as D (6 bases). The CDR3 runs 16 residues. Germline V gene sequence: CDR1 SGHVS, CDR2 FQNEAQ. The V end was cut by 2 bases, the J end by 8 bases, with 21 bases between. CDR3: CASSLHSGTLVGGYTF. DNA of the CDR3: TGTGCCAGCAGCTTACATTCTGGGACACTAGTTGGAGGCTACACCTTC. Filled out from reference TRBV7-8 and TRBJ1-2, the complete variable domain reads GAGVSQSPRYKVAKRGQDVALRCDPISGHVSLFWYQQALGQGPEFLTYFQNEAQLDKSGLPSDRFFAERPEGSVSTLKIQRTQQEDSAVYLCASSLHSGTLVGGYTFGSGTRLTVV.

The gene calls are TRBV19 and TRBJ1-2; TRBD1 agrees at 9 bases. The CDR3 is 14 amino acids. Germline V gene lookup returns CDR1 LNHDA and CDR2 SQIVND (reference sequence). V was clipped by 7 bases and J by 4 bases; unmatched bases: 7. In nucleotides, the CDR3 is TGTGCCAGTACCCCGGGACAGGGAGCCTATGGCTACACCTTC. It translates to CASTPGQGAYGYTF.

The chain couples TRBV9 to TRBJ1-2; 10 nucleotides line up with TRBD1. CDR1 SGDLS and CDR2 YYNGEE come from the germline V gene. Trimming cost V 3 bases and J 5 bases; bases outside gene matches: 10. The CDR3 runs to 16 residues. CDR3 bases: TGTGCCAGCAGCGGGGGACAGGGGATTATGGGGTATGGCTACACCTTC. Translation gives CASSGGQGIMGYGYTF.

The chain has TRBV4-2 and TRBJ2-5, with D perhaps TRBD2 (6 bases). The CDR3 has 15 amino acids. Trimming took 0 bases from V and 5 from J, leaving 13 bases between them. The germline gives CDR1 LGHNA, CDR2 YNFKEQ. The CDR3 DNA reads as TGTGCCAGCAGCCAAGATACCGGGGCGGGGGAGACCCAGTACTTC. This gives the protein CASSQDTGAGETQYF.